The 12 T cell receptor beta chains in this list originate from one sample, sequenced in a study of type 1 and type 2 diabetes patients. Genomic DNA was the PCR template. Amplification of the beta chain CDR3 used 30 forward and 13 reverse multiplex primers. Each CDR3 protein is one row after TCRdb ran MiXCR on the multiplex PCR reads. Here the sample spans approximately 260,000 distinct CDR3 sequences, roughly 50% being singletons. The sample taken for sequencing was peripheral blood mononuclear cells (PBMCs). All receptors come from a man younger than 35 with type 2 diabetes.

V and J are TRBV20-1 and TRBJ1-1; 8 nucleotides align to TRBD1. Trimming at V came to 4 bases and at J to 5 bases, leaving 9 bases not matched to a gene. CDR1 DFQATT and CDR2 SNEGSKA come from the germline V gene (reference sequence). CDR3 length equals 14 residues. CDR3 loop: CSANGGTGATEAFF. The DNA for the CDR3 is TGCAGTGCTAATGGGGGGACAGGTGCTACTGAAGCTTTCTTT.

The chain recombines TRBV2 with TRBJ2-1; TRBD1 might be the D (7 bases). Germline CDR1 and CDR2: SNHLY and FYNNEI. The V and J ends lost 0 bases and 3 bases respectively, with 12 bases between them. This CDR3 has 16 residues. CDR3 residues: CASSEAAGGNYNEQFF. DNA of the CDR3: TGTGCCAGCAGTGAAGCAGCAGGGGGGAACTACAATGAGCAGTTCTTC.

V and J are TRBV27 and TRBJ1-6, with unresolved D. With 4 bases removed from V and 7 bases from J, the gap between germline ends came to 11 bases. Germline lookup yields CDR1 MNHEY and CDR2 SMNVEV (reference sequence). The CDR3 contains 14 residues. CDR3 in amino acids: CASSYPTPNSPLHF. DNA for the CDR3: TGTGCCAGCAGTTACCCAACCCCAAATTCACCCCTCCACTTT.

This clonotype has only a few counts. The J gene is TRBJ2-3, the V gene TRBV10-1; possible D gene TRBD2, 5 bases. Between the trimmed V and J ends, which lost 3 bases and 0 bases, there was a span of 7 bases. The germline CDR1 and CDR2 sequences are WNHNN and SYGVQD (reference sequence). The length of the CDR3 is 14 residues. The CDR3 loop is CASSEAASTDTQYF. DNA for the CDR3: TGCGCCAGCAGTGAAGCGGCTAGCACAGATACGCAGTATTTT.

This clonotype was recorded a few times. The V and J genes are TRBV10-2 and TRBJ2-1; D may correspond to TRBD1 or TRBD2 (5 bases each). With 0 bases removed from V and 10 bases from J, the gap between germline ends came to 7 bases. In germline, CDR1 is WSHSY, CDR2 SAAADI. The CDR3 totals 12 residues. The CDR3 bases are TGCGCCAGCAGTGAGTCGGGGGAGGAGCAGTTCTTC. It specifies CASSESGEEQFF.

This chain links TRBV2 with TRBJ1-2, with unresolved D. Deletions cut 3 bases from V and 10 bases from J, with 15 bases between. This CDR3 has 13 residues. Looked up from germline, CDR1 is SNHLY and CDR2 is FYNNEI. The chain's CDR3 is CASSDVAGRDYTF. CDR3 nucleotide sequence: TGTGCCAGCAGTGACGTGGCAGGTAGAGACTACACCTTC.

Of note for this clonotype: A much bigger clone sits one base away, suggesting this may be a read error. This chain uses TRBV2 with TRBJ2-5; no clear D. From germline, CDR1 is SNHLY and CDR2 FYNNEI. V lost 6 bases and J 1 base, leaving 15 bases between the germline ends. The CDR3 has 15 residues. The CDR3 loop is CASRAIGLPQETQYF. In DNA, the CDR3 is TGTGCCAGCAGAGCCATAGGGTTACCCCAAGAGACCCAGTACTTC.

V and J are TRBV24-1 and TRBJ2-2, with D possibly called TRBD1 or TRBD2 (5 bases each). Trimming cost V 8 bases and J 5 bases, with 20 bases left between them. This CDR3 comprises 16 residues. The germline V gene has CDR1 KGHDR and CDR2 SFDVKD. CDR3 in amino acids: CATTPPGTRYTGELFF. CDR3 nucleotide sequence: TGTGCCACCACCCCGCCGGGGACGAGATATACCGGGGAGCTGTTTTTT.

Only one count was recorded for this clonotype. This chain connects TRBV27 to TRBJ1-6, with 7 bases identical to TRBD1. This CDR3 contains 14 residues. From germline, CDR1 is MNHEY and CDR2 SMNVEV (reference sequence). Trimming at V came to 3 bases and at J to 7 bases, leaving 3 bases not matched to a gene. The CDR3 is CASSFTGVNSPLHF. The CDR3 DNA reads as TGTGCCAGCAGTTTTACAGGGGTGAATTCACCCCTCCACTTT.

In DNA form, the CDR3 reads TGCGCCAGCAGCGACTACCCCGGGGTCGGAGGCTACACCTTC. Translating gives CASSDYPGVGGYTF. The genes are TRBV5-1 and TRBJ1-2; D is unresolved. The ends were cut back, 4 bases at V and 8 bases at J, with 18 bases in the middle. This CDR3 region has 14 residues. CDR1 and CDR2 from the germline V gene are SGHRS and YFSETQ.

This sequence joins TRBV30 and TRBJ1-1, with a weak D call TRBD1 (6 bases). CDR1 is GTSNPN and CDR2 is SVGIG in the germline V gene (reference sequence). Trimming cost V 8 bases and J 0 bases, with 19 bases left between them. This CDR3 region has 15 residues. CDR3 nucleotide sequence: TGTGCCAGTAGTATTTACAGGGACTTGAACACTGAAGCTTTCTTT. Translation: CASSIYRDLNTEAFF.

The CDR3 DNA follows: TGTGCCAGCAGCGTCCGGCAGGGGGAAGAGACCCAGTACTTC. Protein product: CASSVRQGEETQYF. This chain links TRBV7-2 with TRBJ2-7; 7 bases line up with TRBD1. The DNA end lines up better with TRBJ2-5; the J call may be wrong. CDR1 is SGHTA, CDR2 FQGNSA, per germline. The CDR3 runs to 14 residues.